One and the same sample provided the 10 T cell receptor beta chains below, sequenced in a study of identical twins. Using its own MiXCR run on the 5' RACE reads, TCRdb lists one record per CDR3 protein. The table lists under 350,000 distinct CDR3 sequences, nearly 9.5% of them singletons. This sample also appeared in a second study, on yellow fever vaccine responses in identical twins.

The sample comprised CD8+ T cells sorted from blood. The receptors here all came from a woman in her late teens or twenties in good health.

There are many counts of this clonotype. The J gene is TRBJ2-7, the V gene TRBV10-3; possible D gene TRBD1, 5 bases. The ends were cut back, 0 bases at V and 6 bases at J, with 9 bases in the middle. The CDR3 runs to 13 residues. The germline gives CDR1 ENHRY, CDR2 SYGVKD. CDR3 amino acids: CAISESRVVEQYF. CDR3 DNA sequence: TGTGCCATCAGTGAGTCCAGGGTAGTCGAGCAGTACTTC.

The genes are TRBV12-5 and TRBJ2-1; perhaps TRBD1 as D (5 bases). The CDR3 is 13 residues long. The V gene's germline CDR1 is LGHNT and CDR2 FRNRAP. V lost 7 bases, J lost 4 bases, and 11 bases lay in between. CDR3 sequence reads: CASAEDNYNEQFF. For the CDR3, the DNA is TGTGCTAGTGCCGAGGACAATTACAATGAGCAGTTCTTC.

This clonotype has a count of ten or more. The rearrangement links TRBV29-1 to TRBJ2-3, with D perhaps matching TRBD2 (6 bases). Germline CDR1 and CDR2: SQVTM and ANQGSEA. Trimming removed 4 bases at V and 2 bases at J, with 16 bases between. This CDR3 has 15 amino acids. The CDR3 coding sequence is TGCAGCGTTGTCTCCCCAGCGGGCAACACAGATACGCAGTATTTT. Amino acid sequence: CSVVSPAGNTDTQYF.

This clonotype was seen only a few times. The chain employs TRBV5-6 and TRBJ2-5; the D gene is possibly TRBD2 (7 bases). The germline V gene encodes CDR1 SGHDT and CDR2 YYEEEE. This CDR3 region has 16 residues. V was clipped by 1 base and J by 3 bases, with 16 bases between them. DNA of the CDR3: TGTGCCAGCAGCTTGTTGAGAGGGGGGGCGGAAGAGACCCAGTACTTC. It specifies CASSLLRGGAEETQYF.

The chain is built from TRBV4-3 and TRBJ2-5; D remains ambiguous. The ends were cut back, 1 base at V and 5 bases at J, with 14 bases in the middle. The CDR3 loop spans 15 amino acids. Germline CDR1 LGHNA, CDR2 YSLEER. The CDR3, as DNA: TGCGCCAGCAGCCAAGGGCGGCAGGTCCCGGAGACCCAGTACTTC. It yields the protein CASSQGRQVPETQYF.

The CDR3 coding sequence is TGTGCCAGCAGTACCCGCAGGGGACAGCGACAAGAGACCCAGTACTTC. It yields the protein CASSTRRGQRQETQYF. J is TRBJ2-5 and V is TRBV12-3 or TRBV12-4; 7 bases align to TRBD1. The CDR3 totals 16 residues. Losses at the gene ends were 5 bases for V and 2 bases for J; bases not matched to a gene: 11.

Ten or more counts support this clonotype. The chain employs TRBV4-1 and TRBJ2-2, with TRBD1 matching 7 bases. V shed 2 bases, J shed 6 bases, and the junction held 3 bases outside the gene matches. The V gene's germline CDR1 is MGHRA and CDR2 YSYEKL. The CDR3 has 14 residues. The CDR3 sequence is CASSQIQGSGELFF. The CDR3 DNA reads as TGCGCCAGCAGCCAAATACAGGGGTCCGGGGAGCTGTTTTTT.

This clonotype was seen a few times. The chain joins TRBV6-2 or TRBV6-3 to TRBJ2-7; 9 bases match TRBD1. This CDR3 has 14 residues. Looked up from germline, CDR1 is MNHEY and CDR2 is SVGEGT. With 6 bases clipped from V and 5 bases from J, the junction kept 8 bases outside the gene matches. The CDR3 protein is CASSITGGIDEQYF. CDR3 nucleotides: TGTGCCAGCAGCATAACAGGGGGCATCGACGAGCAGTACTTC.

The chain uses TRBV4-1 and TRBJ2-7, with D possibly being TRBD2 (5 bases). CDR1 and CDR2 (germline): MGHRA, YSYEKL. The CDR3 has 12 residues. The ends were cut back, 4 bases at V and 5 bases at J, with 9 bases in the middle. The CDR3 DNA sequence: TGCGCCAGCAGCCGCGGGCTCAACGAGCAGTACTTC. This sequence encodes CASSRGLNEQYF.

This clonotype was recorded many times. This CDR3 is CASSLVRGVRFF. The CDR3 DNA sequence: TGCGCCAGCAGCTTGGTCCGGGGGGTTAGGTTCTTC. This chain joins TRBV5-1 and TRBJ2-1, with TRBD2 matching 7 bases. V lost 0 bases and J lost 15; bases outside the gene matches: 6. Germline lookup yields CDR1 SGHRS and CDR2 YFSETQ. The CDR3 consists of 12 residues.